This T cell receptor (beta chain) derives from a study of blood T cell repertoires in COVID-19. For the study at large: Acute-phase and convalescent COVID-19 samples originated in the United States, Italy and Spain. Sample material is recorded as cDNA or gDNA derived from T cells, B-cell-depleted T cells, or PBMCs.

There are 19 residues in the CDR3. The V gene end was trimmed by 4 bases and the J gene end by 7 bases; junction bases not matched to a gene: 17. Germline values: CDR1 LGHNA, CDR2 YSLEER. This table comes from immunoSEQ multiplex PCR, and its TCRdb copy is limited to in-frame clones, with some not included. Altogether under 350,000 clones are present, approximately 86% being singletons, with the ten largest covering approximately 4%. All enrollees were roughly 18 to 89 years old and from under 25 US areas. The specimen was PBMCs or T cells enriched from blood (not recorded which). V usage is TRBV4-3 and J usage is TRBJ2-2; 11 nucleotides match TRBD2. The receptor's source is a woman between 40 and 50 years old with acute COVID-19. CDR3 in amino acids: CASSPRVWASGGFSGELFF. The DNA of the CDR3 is TGCGCCAGCAGCCCACGGGTTTGGGCTAGCGGGGGGTTCAGCGGGGAGCTGTTTTTT.